This TCR beta chain was sequenced in a study of cytotoxic CD8 clonotypes in ibrutinib-treated CLL. Whole-study context: Within the patient group, approximately 10 were relapsed/refractory and approximately 15 treatment-naive, and about 18 were IGHV unmutated.

Worth noting for this clone: Its antigen is as yet unknown.

The CDR3 is 15 residues long. Per germline, CDR1 MNHEY and CDR2 SVGAGI. V was clipped by 2 bases and J by 2 bases; unmatched bases: 5. Study-level findings and limits: Contraction or stability on treatment characterized the public clonotypes, which were uncommon. Clonality correlated strongly with circulating CD8+ T cells and exceeded age-matched healthy donors at baseline.

Profiled with immunoSEQ multiplex PCR; TCRdb holds only in-frame clones, not every one. The repertoire consists of under 300,000 clones, with roughly 70% occurring once and the leading ten covering roughly 15%. This sequence originates from a human donor with chronic lymphocytic leukemia. This chain connects TRBV6-5 to TRBJ1-1; TRBD1 agrees at 7 bases. The sequences come from PBMCs, collected after 24 months of ibrutinib treatment. This chain's CDR3 is CASSYARGLNTEAFF. The CDR3 nucleotides are TGTGCCAGCAGTTACGCTAGGGGGCTTAACACTGAAGCTTTCTTT.